This T cell receptor beta chain was obtained from a study of radiotherapy plus CTLA-4 blockade in lung cancer. Study background: In less than 20% of patients, objective responses were seen; roughly 28% had disease control. Whole-study findings and limits: Alongside interferon-beta, early blood T cell clone dynamics were reportedly the best predictor of response. In blood, after radiotherapy plus ipilimumab, tumor-derived TCR clones expanded.

The study treated chemo-refractory metastatic non-small-cell lung cancer patients with focal radiation plus ipilimumab CTLA-4 blockade. As to this clone: Its antigen is currently unknown.

Germline V gene sequence: CDR1 KGHSH, CDR2 LQKENI. The V end lost 6 bases, the J end lost 3 bases, and 15 bases lay between the germline ends. The CDR3 length is 14 residues. Only in-frame clones appear in the TCRdb table, and some are missing; sequencing was by immunoSEQ multiplex PCR. The profile shows about 48,000 clones, about 81% of them singletons. The clonotype originates from a human donor with non-small cell lung cancer who had stable disease on radiotherapy plus ipilimumab. Sequences were derived from peripheral blood, sampled from a patient treated with radiotherapy plus ipilimumab. This chain connects TRBV18 to TRBJ2-7; no reliable D call. CDR3 amino acids: CASSGRVPVYEQYF. In DNA form, the CDR3 reads TGTGCCAGCTCTGGCCGGGTCCCTGTCTACGAGCAGTACTTC.